These 16 T cell receptor beta chains were all obtained from the same sample, sequenced in a study of blood T cell repertoires in COVID-19. The repertoire was sequenced with immunoSEQ multiplex PCR; TCRdb's copy has only in-frame clones and lacks some. The sample shows 100,000 or so clones, 75% to 90% of them seen only once. Sequenced sample: peripheral blood. The receptors derive from a human donor in a cohort sampled during active COVID-19.

The CDR3, as DNA: TGTGCCAGCAGCCGGAGCGGGATATTAACCGGGGAGCTGTTTTTT. Its protein is CASSRSGILTGELFF. The V call is TRBV11-2, the J call TRBJ2-2, with 7 bases that match TRBD2. From germline, CDR1 is SGHAT and CDR2 FQNNGV. Trimming at V came to 5 bases and at J to 5 bases, leaving 8 bases not matched to a gene. CDR3 length equals 15 residues.

The V gene is TRBV5-1, the J gene TRBJ2-1, with 10 bases aligning to TRBD2. The V gene end was trimmed by 0 bases and the J gene end by 13 bases; junction bases not matched to a gene: 10. This CDR3 has 15 residues. Germline CDR1 and CDR2: SGHRS and YFSETQ. The CDR3 DNA is TGCGCCAGCAGCTTGGCCCAAAGGGCTAGCGGGAGACAGTTCTTC. Its translation: CASSLAQRASGRQFF.

This sequence joins TRBV28 and TRBJ1-6; D possibly corresponds to TRBD1 (5 bases). Germline assignment: CDR1 MDHEN and CDR2 SYDVKM. The CDR3 length is 12 residues. V dropped 8 bases and J dropped 10 bases, with 12 bases sitting between them. CDR3 in amino acids: CASVQGNSPLHF. CDR3 coding DNA: TGTGCCAGCGTGCAGGGTAACTCACCCCTCCACTTT.

This clone was observed a few times. V is TRBV5-1 and J is TRBJ2-7; no clear D. This CDR3 has 13 amino acids. V was trimmed by 4 bases and J by 0 bases, leaving 8 bases between them. CDR1 and CDR2 from the germline V gene are SGHRS and YFSETQ. DNA for the CDR3: TGCGCCAGCAGCCAAGACACCTCCTACGAGCAGTACTTC. It yields the protein CASSQDTSYEQYF.

A few counts support this clone. This sequence joins TRBV30 and TRBJ2-4; D is perhaps TRBD2 (6 bases). The CDR3 has 15 residues. V shed 2 bases and J shed 1 base, with 12 bases lying between them. Per germline, CDR1 GTSNPN and CDR2 SVGIG (reference sequence). This CDR3 reads CAWSLGGFAKNIQYF. CDR3 nucleotide sequence: TGTGCCTGGAGTTTAGGAGGGTTCGCCAAAAACATTCAGTACTTC.

The genes are TRBV18 and TRBJ1-2; 10 bases map to TRBD1. The V gene's germline CDR1 is KGHSH and CDR2 LQKENI. Trimming removed 3 bases from V and 6 bases from J; junction bases left unmatched: 7. CDR3 size: 15 residues. CDR3 sequence (DNA): TGTGCCAGCTCACCCGGGACAGGGGTAGAGGATGGCTACACCTTC. It translates to CASSPGTGVEDGYTF.

The genes are TRBV9 and TRBJ2-5; TRBD2 matches 9 bases. The V segment lost 3 bases and the J segment 2 bases; nucleotides outside the gene matches: 8. Germline loops: CDR1 SGDLS, CDR2 YYNGEE. The CDR3 runs 16 residues. CDR3: CASSAYSGRGQETQYF. The CDR3 DNA reads TGTGCCAGCAGCGCCTATAGCGGGAGAGGGCAAGAGACCCAGTACTTC.

The V gene is TRBV28, the J gene TRBJ2-7, with a weak D call TRBD2 (6 bases). Trimming left V 3 bases short and J 3 bases short, with 9 bases between. The germline V gene encodes CDR1 MDHEN and CDR2 SYDVKM. The length of the CDR3 is 13 residues. CDR3 sequence (DNA): TGTGCCAGCAGTTTGGGGACTCACTACGAGCAGTACTTC. It translates to CASSLGTHYEQYF.

The V gene is TRBV30, the J gene TRBJ2-6, with 11 bases that match TRBD1. Germline CDR1 reads GTSNPN; CDR2 reads SVGIG (reference sequence). V trimming: 2 bases; J trimming: 0 bases; junction bases outside the gene matches: 3. The CDR3 sequence is 17 residues long. The CDR3 nucleotides are TGTGCCTGGAGTCCCGGGACAGGGGGCTCTGGGGCCAACGTCCTGACTTTC. Translation gives CAWSPGTGGSGANVLTF.

Written as DNA, the CDR3 is TGTGCCAGCGAGGGCAGGGGGCTCACCGGGGAGCTGTTTTTT. As protein: CASEGRGLTGELFF. The chain links TRBV7-2 to TRBJ2-2, with 8 bases fitting TRBD1. Germline trimming cut 8 bases from V and 4 bases from J; bases unmatched to any gene: 6. CDR3 length: 14 residues. Germline loops: CDR1 SGHTA, CDR2 FQGNSA.

This chain uses TRBV29-1 with TRBJ1-6, with D tentatively TRBD1 (6 bases). The CDR3 contains 14 residues. Germline-derived CDR1 and CDR2 are SQVTM and ANQGSEA. Trimming pared 6 bases from V and 8 bases from J, leaving 17 bases between. CDR3 residues: CSVREQGTDSPLHF. For the CDR3, the DNA is TGCAGCGTACGCGAACAGGGTACCGATTCACCCCTCCACTTT.

CDR3 in DNA: TGTGCCAGCAGCTCAACCCCACAGGCCCACTATGGCTACACCTTC. Encoded protein: CASSSTPQAHYGYTF. V gene TRBV9 combines with J gene TRBJ1-2; tentative D call: TRBD1 (5 bases). Trimming removed 4 bases from V and 3 bases from J, with 16 bases in between. Germline lookup yields CDR1 SGDLS and CDR2 YYNGEE. The CDR3 has 15 amino acids.

CDR3 nucleotides: TGCGCCAGCAGCCCCGGGACAGGGTCGTGGGAGCAGTACTTC. Translated, it gives CASSPGTGSWEQYF. V gene TRBV5-1 combines with J gene TRBJ2-7; 9 bases match TRBD1. V lost 4 bases and J lost 7; bases outside the gene matches: 9. Per germline, CDR1 SGHRS and CDR2 YFSETQ. The CDR3 totals 14 residues.

The chain couples TRBV5-6 to TRBJ2-1, with a tentative D call TRBD2 (6 bases). Trimming left V 0 bases short and J 8 bases short, with 21 bases between. The CDR3 loop spans 17 amino acids. The V gene's germline CDR1 is SGHDT and CDR2 YYEEEE. CDR3 DNA: TGTGCCAGCAGCTTGGGTACACGGAATCGAGCGGGTGATGAGCAGTTCTTC. This gives the protein CASSLGTRNRAGDEQFF. Full variable domain (remainder filled in from reference TRBV5-6 and TRBJ2-1): DAGVTQSPTHLIKTRGQQVTLRCSPKSGHDTVSWYQQALGQGPQFIFQYYEEEERQRGNFPDRFSGHQFPNYSSELNVNALLLGDSALYLCASSLGTRNRAGDEQFFGPGTRLTVL.

The chain joins TRBV19 to TRBJ2-6; D perhaps matches TRBD2 (5 bases). With 2 bases removed from V and 3 bases from J, the gap between germline ends came to 8 bases. The germline V gene has CDR1 LNHDA and CDR2 SQIVND (reference sequence). The CDR3 runs to 15 residues. CDR3 DNA sequence: TGTGCCAGTAGTATAACCGGGGTTGGGGCCAACGTCCTGACTTTC. It specifies CASSITGVGANVLTF.

The chain employs TRBV7-9 and TRBJ2-7; 9 bases are shared with TRBD1. The CDR3 covers 14 residues. Trimming took 5 bases from V and 6 from J; bases not matched to a gene: 8. Germline lookup yields CDR1 SEHNR and CDR2 FQNEAQ (reference sequence). The CDR3 region is CASSDGTGSFEQYF. The CDR3 nucleotides read TGTGCCAGCAGCGACGGGACAGGGAGTTTCGAGCAGTACTTC.